The following is a T cell receptor beta chain sequence with its context. The germline CDR1 and CDR2 sequences are KGHSH and LQKENI. The V segment lost 3 bases and the J segment 4 bases; nucleotides outside the gene matches: 7. There are 16 residues in the CDR3. Original data processing: Counts of nucleated cells, estimated from reference gene primer amplification, were obtained. Assay: immunoSEQ multiplex PCR; the TCRdb copy retains only in-frame clones and omits some. From that table come the V and J calls and clone size; the DNA was used to work out D and trimming. The sample lists about 270,000 clones; around 90% were seen once. These data originate in a study of blood T cell repertoires in COVID-19. Across the study: COVID-19 samples collected from the United States, Italy and Spain covered acute and convalescent phases.

Participants reported their clinical history, and cohort assignment relied on those reports. The receptor was derived from a woman in her 30s with acute COVID-19. V gene TRBV18 combines with J gene TRBJ2-1, with 9 bases identical to TRBD2. Sequencing input: PBMCs or T cells enriched from blood (not recorded which). In DNA, the CDR3 is TGTGCCAGCTCACCCGGCGGGAGGGCCACGTACAATGAGCAGTTCTTC. Its translation: CASSPGGRATYNEQFF.